This T cell receptor beta chain is from a study of shared clonotypes between healthy human individuals (TCRdb year 2020). Background on the whole study: The cohort included a few men and a couple of women between 18 and 49 years of age. To estimate repertoire size and how much clonotype sharing occurs between individuals, the study deeply sequenced the blood TCR repertoires of about five healthy adults. To increase sequencing depth and limit assay-specific biases, TCR repertoire library preparation and sequencing were carried out by different laboratories using diverse techniques. Each donor's leukapheresis produced roughly between roughly 0.85 and 9.5 billion PBMCs.

This clone has ten or more counts. Its antigen is currently not known. One base away there is no much larger clone; base qualities are not given. Using the deep immunoSEQ assay, multiplex PCR amplified TCR CDR3 regions from genomic DNA. Extracted genomic DNA from each cell subset was distributed evenly across all wells of several immunoSEQ 96-well plates, and each plate was treated as a replicate. For unsorted PBMC, approximately 0.3 ug of genomic DNA, equivalent to about 32,000 T cell genomes, went into each replicate PCR. Ten immunoSEQ deep assay plates were used to sequence the unsorted PBMC genomic DNA. Purified libraries were measured with a Qubit 3.0 fluorometer, size-checked on a Bioanalyzer 2100, and measured again with the KAPA Library Quantification kit. Each immunoSEQ 96-well plate was sequenced on its own single-read 150-cycle Illumina NextSeq 550 flow cell. In the original analysis: Because only junctional sequences without quality scores were contained in the immunoSEQ output, filtering matching that applied to full-length reads could not be performed. Sequences were annotated with PyIR, a Python wrapper for IgBLAST v1.9, using IMGT germline references to assign V/J genes and CDR3. Reads were filtered out if the reads had weak V/J assignments (E-value above 1e-6), no CDR3, stop codons, out-of-frame junctions, or ambiguous translated residues. V3J clonotypes were defined as sequences sharing an identical inferred V gene, J gene, and CDR3 amino acid sequence. Percentage overlap between repertoires was calculated by dividing the number of shared unique clonotypes by the size of the smaller repertoire. Repertoire richness was assessed with RTK rarefaction, the Chao1 estimator, and Recon v2.1 estimates of unobserved clonotypes. TCRdb carries this immuneACCESS record with in-frame sequences only. Its versions omit some clonotypes, under half of them owing to an unresolved V gene in the studies checked, with the rest unexplained. D and trimming come from the DNA, and the V and J calls and clone size come from that table. The table for this sample lists roughly 500,000 clones; about 82% of them were counted only once. The top ten clonotypes cover over 10% of the sample.

Overall results and qualifications from the work: The genetic and exposure-history diversity represented was limited by the small number of donors. Pairwise subsampling indicated that sequencing depth was expected to affect the degree of clonotype sharing among donors. Sampling was restricted to blood, and TCR repertoires in tissues likely differ from the TCR repertoires found in blood.

The donors were healthy, HIV-negative adults who had no recently reported acute infections or vaccinations. All donors were Caucasian adults living in Nashville, Tennessee, USA. For unsorted samples, roughly 86 million PBMCs were counted and genomic DNA was extracted with the QIAamp DNA Blood Mini kit. Blood was collected by leukapheresis, and PBMCs were isolated by Ficoll-Histopaque density gradient centrifugation and then cryopreserved in liquid nitrogen vapor phase. V lost 4 bases and J lost 0 bases; the stretch between them is 25 bases long. The germline V gene supplies CDR1 SNHLY and CDR2 FYNNEI. The CDR3 has 20 amino acids, counting the end cysteine and phenylalanine. The CDR3 DNA has 60 bases and is translated from base 1.

This chain joins TRBV2 to TRBJ1-5; the D region possibly corresponds to TRBD1 (5 bases align). The sample taken for sequencing was PBMCs. The receptor was isolated from a woman aged 40 to 55 in good health. Some clones in this sample may be carry-over from other donors' samples. The DNA sequence is given as TGTGCCAGCAGTGGAGTCGGATTTTTCGGGGGAGGTATTAGCAATCAGCCCCAGCATTTT. Translated, this gives CASSGVGFFGGGISNQPQHF.